What follows are 18 T cell receptor beta chains derived from one specimen sequenced in a study of blood T cell repertoires in COVID-19. Here immunoSEQ multiplex PCR was the method, and the copy in TCRdb shows in-frame clones only, minus some. Among about 190,000 clones listed, more than 85% were seen once. The sequenced sample consisted of peripheral blood. These receptors were taken from a man younger than 45 with acute or convalescent COVID-19.

J is TRBJ2-7 and V is TRBV15; 10 nucleotides match TRBD2. The CDR3 has 16 amino acids. V trimming: 3 bases; J trimming: 6 bases; junction bases outside the gene matches: 11. CDR1 and CDR2 from the germline V gene are LNHNV and YYDKDF (reference sequence). The CDR3: CATSSNLAGAGGEQYF. The CDR3 nucleotides are TGTGCCACCAGCAGTAACCTAGCGGGAGCAGGTGGCGAGCAGTACTTC.

V gene TRBV28 combines with J gene TRBJ1-3; D call uncertain. The CDR3 covers 15 residues. Trimming removed 1 base from V and 3 bases from J, with 10 bases in between. Germline V CDR1 and CDR2: MDHEN, SYDVKM. The CDR3 is CASSLSAPSGNTIYF. The CDR3 coding sequence is TGTGCCAGCAGTTTATCTGCCCCCAGTGGAAACACCATATATTTT.

The CDR3 region is CASSESRTSGRSTDTQYF. In nucleotides, the CDR3 is TGTGCCAGCAGTGAGTCCCGGACTAGCGGGAGAAGCACAGATACGCAGTATTTT. The rearrangement joins TRBV2 to TRBJ2-3; TRBD2 matches at 13 bases. Trimming at V came to 3 bases and at J to 0 bases, leaving 6 bases not matched to a gene. CDR3 length: 18 amino acids. CDR1 is SNHLY and CDR2 is FYNNEI in the germline V gene.

V gene TRBV7-6 combines with J gene TRBJ1-4; D is undetermined. This CDR3 is 13 amino acids long. V dropped 2 bases and J dropped 10 bases, with 11 bases sitting between them. Germline V CDR1 and CDR2: SGHVS, FNYEAQ. CDR3 loop: CASSLNTDGKLFF. As DNA, the CDR3 is TGTGCCAGCAGCTTAAATACTGATGGAAAACTGTTTTTT.

The CDR3 loop is CASSSHVGTGRLNTEAFF. For the CDR3, the DNA is TGTGCCAGTAGTTCACACGTCGGGACAGGGAGATTGAACACTGAAGCTTTCTTT. V is TRBV19 and J is TRBJ1-1, with TRBD1 matching 9 bases. Germline trimming cut 5 bases from V and 0 bases from J; bases unmatched to any gene: 13. CDR1 and CDR2 from the germline V gene are LNHDA and SQIVND (reference sequence). This CDR3 is 18 amino acids long.

The rearrangement links TRBV30 to TRBJ2-1, with D maybe TRBD2 (6 bases). The CDR3 sequence is 15 residues long. Trimming removed 1 base from V and 3 bases from J, with 13 bases in between. Germline loops: CDR1 GTSNPN, CDR2 SVGIG (reference sequence). DNA for the CDR3: TGTGCCTGGAGTGACATTAGCGGAAACTACAATGAGCAGTTCTTC. This translates into CAWSDISGNYNEQFF.

The chain carries TRBV19 and TRBJ1-4, with 10 bases matching TRBD1. Germline CDR1 is LNHDA and CDR2 is SQIVND (reference sequence). Germline trimming cut 6 bases from V and 4 bases from J; bases unmatched to any gene: 11. The CDR3 has 17 residues. For the CDR3, the DNA is TGTGCCAGTAGCAACCCGGGACAGGGGTTAGGTAATGAAAAACTGTTTTTT. Protein product: CASSNPGQGLGNEKLFF.

The chain uses TRBV13 and TRBJ2-1; 10 bases fit TRBD2. Germline V gene sequence: CDR1 PRHDT, CDR2 FYEKMQ (reference sequence). This CDR3 spans 19 amino acids. V gave up 2 bases and J gave up 0 bases; unmatched junction bases: 10. The CDR3 DNA follows: TGTGCCAGCAGCTTATCTGCTAGCGGGAGACCCTACTCCTACAATGAGCAGTTCTTC. Translating gives CASSLSASGRPYSYNEQFF.

The rearrangement uses TRBV28 and TRBJ1-6, with TRBD1 matching over 8 bases. Trimming cost V 1 base and J 9 bases; bases outside gene matches: 11. The CDR3 extends over 17 amino acids. The germline gives CDR1 MDHEN, CDR2 SYDVKM. The CDR3 here is CASSLSVRGRRGSPLHF. CDR3 bases: TGTGCCAGCAGTTTATCGGTCAGGGGGCGCCGAGGTTCACCCCTCCACTTT.

The chain links TRBV28 to TRBJ2-7, with a weak D call TRBD1 (6 bases). The germline V gene has CDR1 MDHEN and CDR2 SYDVKM. The V gene lost 3 bases and the J gene lost 4 bases, with 10 bases spanning the gap. CDR3 length: 13 amino acids. CDR3 in DNA: TGTGCCAGCAGTTTTCAGGGGTGGTACGAGCAGTACTTC. Its translation is CASSFQGWYEQYF. The full variable domain, with the rest looked up from reference TRBV28 and TRBJ2-7, is DVKVTQSSRYLVKRTGEKVFLECVQDMDHENMFWYRQDPGLGLRLIYFSYDVKMKEKGDIPEGYSVSREKKERFSLILESASTNQTSMYLCASSFQGWYEQYFGPGTRLTVT.

The chain uses TRBV12-3 or TRBV12-4 and TRBJ1-1; D unclear. The CDR3 is made up of 13 amino acids. V lost 5 bases and J 1 base, leaving 8 bases between the germline ends. CDR3: CASSEFRNTEAFF. The CDR3 DNA reads TGTGCCAGCAGTGAATTTAGGAACACTGAAGCTTTCTTT.

The chain links TRBV7-3 to TRBJ2-2; TRBD1 might be the D (5 bases). Trimming left V 5 bases short and J 1 base short, with 11 bases between. The germline gives CDR1 SGHTA, CDR2 FQGTGA. CDR3 length: 15 residues. CDR3 DNA: TGTGCCAGCAGCAAGAACCAGGGGAACACCGGGGAGCTGTTTTTT. It translates to CASSKNQGNTGELFF.

The genes are TRBV2 and TRBJ1-2; TRBD1 matches 9 bases. CDR1 and CDR2 from the germline V gene are SNHLY and FYNNEI. Germline trimming cut 8 bases from V and 4 bases from J; bases unmatched to any gene: 11. The CDR3 contains 15 residues. CDR3 DNA: TGTGCCAGCGGAGGACAGGGGCTATCTAGCTATGGCTACACCTTC. It is translated as CASGGQGLSSYGYTF.

V gene TRBV28 combines with J gene TRBJ1-2; the D is unclear. Between the trimmed V and J ends, which lost 5 bases and 4 bases, there was a span of 17 bases. The length of the CDR3 is 15 residues. Germline V gene sequence: CDR1 MDHEN, CDR2 SYDVKM. The CDR3 loop is CASSLQPRGGYGYTF. CDR3 DNA sequence: TGTGCCAGCAGTCTCCAACCGCGGGGTGGCTATGGCTACACCTTC.

The J gene is TRBJ1-3, the V gene TRBV7-9; TRBD1 agrees at 7 bases. Germline-derived CDR1 and CDR2 are SEHNR and FQNEAQ (reference sequence). The CDR3 is 18 residues long. The J segment lost 0 bases and the V segment lost 5 bases, leaving 13 bases of the junction unmatched. The CDR3 DNA is TGTGCCAGCAGCCCACGACAGGGTATTACGGCCTCTGGAAACACCATATATTTT. This codes for CASSPRQGITASGNTIYF.

This sequence joins TRBV18 and TRBJ2-5, with 8 nucleotides matching TRBD2. The CDR3 totals 15 residues. Trimming at V came to 3 bases and at J to 1 base, leaving 4 bases not matched to a gene. Germline lookup yields CDR1 KGHSH and CDR2 LQKENI. Written as DNA, the CDR3 is TGTGCCAGCTCACCGGGGCGGGGGGCCCAAGAGACCCAGTACTTC. Protein sequence: CASSPGRGAQETQYF. The full variable domain, its missing parts supplied by reference TRBV18 and TRBJ2-5, is NAGVMQNPRHLVRRRGQEARLRCSPMKGHSHVYWYRQLPEEGLKFMVYLQKENIIDESGMPKERFSAEFPKEGPSILRIQQVVRGDSAAYFCASSPGRGAQETQYFGPGTRLLVL.

This rearrangement joins TRBV19 to TRBJ2-3; D is uncertain. The length of the CDR3 is 15 residues. V dropped 4 bases and J dropped 4 bases, with 15 bases sitting between them. Germline V gives CDR1 LNHDA, CDR2 SQIVND (reference sequence). Here the CDR3 DNA reads TGTGCCAGTAGTAGTTTTCAGGTGGGCCCAGATACGCAGTATTTT. Translated, it gives CASSSFQVGPDTQYF.

This chain uses TRBV18 with TRBJ2-5; 9 bases are a match to TRBD2. Trimming removed 3 bases from V and 8 bases from J; junction bases left unmatched: 7. Germline CDR1 reads KGHSH; CDR2 reads LQKENI. The CDR3 sequence is 14 residues long. The CDR3 sequence: CASSPELAGSTQYF. The CDR3 DNA sequence: TGTGCCAGCTCACCGGAGCTAGCGGGAAGTACCCAGTACTTC.